These 6 T cell receptor beta chains originate from one sample sequenced in a study of CD8 T cells in ankylosing spondylitis. TCRdb reanalysed the 5' RACE reads using MiXCR and keeps one entry per CDR3 protein. Altogether about 240,000 distinct CDR3 sequences are present, 8% to 9.5% being singletons, with the ten largest covering 6.5% to 7%. The sample taken for sequencing was blood, either unsorted or a sorted T cell fraction (not recorded which). The receptors derive from a male donor with ankylosing spondylitis or in good health (not recorded which).

This clonotype was detected many times. The chain has TRBV12-3 or TRBV12-4 and TRBJ2-7; 13 bases map to TRBD2. The CDR3 has 16 residues. With 5 bases clipped from V and 6 bases from J, the junction kept 10 bases outside the gene matches. In DNA form, the CDR3 reads TGTGCCAGCAGTGGGACTAGCGGGGACTTAATGGGCGAGCAGTACTTC. Protein product: CASSGTSGDLMGEQYF.

Many counts were recorded for this clonotype. The chain carries TRBV29-1 and TRBJ2-2, with 7 bases identical to TRBD1. CDR1 and CDR2 (germline): SQVTM, ANQGSEA. This CDR3 is built from 13 residues. The CDR3 DNA is TGCGGAACCGGGACAGACAACACCGGGGAGCTGTTTTTT. This codes for CGTGTDNTGELFF.

This chain connects TRBV10-3 to TRBJ2-6; 8 positions match TRBD2. V dropped 6 bases and J dropped 0; count of bases not matched to a gene: 4. In germline, CDR1 is ENHRY, CDR2 SYGVKD. This CDR3 region has 16 residues. CDR3 sequence (DNA): TGTGCCATCAGCGCCCTAGCGGGCTCTGGGGCCAACGTCCTGACTTTC. Translated: CAISALAGSGANVLTF.

This clonotype has a count of ten or more. CDR3 DNA: TGTGCCAGTAGTACCGGGACGAAGTCCGGGGAGCTGTTTTTT. It is translated as CASSTGTKSGELFF. This chain links TRBV19 with TRBJ2-2; D possibly matches TRBD1 or TRBD2 (5 bases each). The CDR3 length is 14 residues. Germline V lookup: CDR1 LNHDA, CDR2 SQIVND (reference sequence). Trimming stripped 4 bases from V and 6 bases from J, with 12 bases between. Using reference TRBV19 and TRBJ2-2 for the parts outside the CDR3, the full variable domain is DGGITQSPKYLFRKEGQNVTLSCEQNLNHDAMYWYRQDPGQGLRLIYYSQIVNDFQKGDIAEGYSVSREKKESFPLTVTSAQKNPTAFYLCASSTGTKSGELFFGEGSRLTVL.

This clonotype was counted at least ten times. The J gene is TRBJ2-5, the V gene TRBV2, with D maybe TRBD2 (6 bases). The germline V gene has CDR1 SNHLY and CDR2 FYNNEI. The CDR3 contains 16 residues. The V end lost 3 bases, the J end lost 3 bases, and 17 bases lay between the germline ends. CDR3 sequence reads: CASSDGRGWGEETQYF. The CDR3 coding sequence is TGTGCCAGCAGTGATGGACGCGGATGGGGGGAAGAGACCCAGTACTTC.

V gene TRBV5-1 combines with J gene TRBJ2-3; TRBD1 agrees at 9 bases. V shed 0 bases and J 2 bases; nucleotides not matched to a gene: 7. The CDR3 totals 17 residues. Germline V gene data show CDR1 as SGHRS and CDR2 as YFSETQ. CDR3 amino acids: CASSLAPGQGPTDTQYF. For the CDR3, the DNA is TGCGCCAGCAGCTTGGCCCCGGGACAGGGTCCCACAGATACGCAGTATTTT.